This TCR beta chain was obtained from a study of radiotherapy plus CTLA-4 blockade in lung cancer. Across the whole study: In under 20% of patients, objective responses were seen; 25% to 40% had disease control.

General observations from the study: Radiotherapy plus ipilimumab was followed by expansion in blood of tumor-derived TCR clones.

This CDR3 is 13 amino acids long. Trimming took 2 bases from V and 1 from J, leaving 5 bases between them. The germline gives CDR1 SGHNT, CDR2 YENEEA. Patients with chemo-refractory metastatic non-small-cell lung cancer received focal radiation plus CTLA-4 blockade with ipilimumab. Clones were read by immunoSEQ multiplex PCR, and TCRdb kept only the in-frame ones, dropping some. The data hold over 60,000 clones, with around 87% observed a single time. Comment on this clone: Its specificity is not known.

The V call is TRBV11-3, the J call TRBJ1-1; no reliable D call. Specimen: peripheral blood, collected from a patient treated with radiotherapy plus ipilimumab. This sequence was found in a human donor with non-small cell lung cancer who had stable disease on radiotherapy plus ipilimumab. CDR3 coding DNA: TGTGCCAGCAGCTTACGTACGAACACTGAAGCTTTCTTT. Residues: CASSLRTNTEAFF.